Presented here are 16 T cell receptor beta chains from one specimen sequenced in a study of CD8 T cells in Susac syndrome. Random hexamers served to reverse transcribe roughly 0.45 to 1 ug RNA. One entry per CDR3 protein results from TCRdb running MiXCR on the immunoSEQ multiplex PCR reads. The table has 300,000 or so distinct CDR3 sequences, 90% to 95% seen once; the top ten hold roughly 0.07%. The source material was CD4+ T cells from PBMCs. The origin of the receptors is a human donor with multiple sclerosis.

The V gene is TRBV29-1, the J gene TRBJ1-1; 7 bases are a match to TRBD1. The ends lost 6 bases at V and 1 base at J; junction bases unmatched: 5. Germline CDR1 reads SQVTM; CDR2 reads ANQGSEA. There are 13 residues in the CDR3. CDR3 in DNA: TGCAGCGTGGACGGGACAGCGAACACTGAAGCTTTCTTT. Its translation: CSVDGTANTEAFF.

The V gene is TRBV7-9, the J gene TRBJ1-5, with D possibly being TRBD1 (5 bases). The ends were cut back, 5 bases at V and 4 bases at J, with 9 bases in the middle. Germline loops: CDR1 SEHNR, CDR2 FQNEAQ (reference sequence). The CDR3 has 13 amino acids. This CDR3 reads CASSPQANQPQHF. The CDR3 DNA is TGTGCCAGCAGCCCACAGGCGAATCAGCCCCAGCATTTT. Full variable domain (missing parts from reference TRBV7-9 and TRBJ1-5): DTGVSQNPRHKITKRGQNVTFRCDPISEHNRLYWYRQTLGQGPEFLTYFQNEAQLEKSRLLSDRFSAERPKGSFSTLEIQRTEQGDSAMYLCASSPQANQPQHFGDGTRLSIL.

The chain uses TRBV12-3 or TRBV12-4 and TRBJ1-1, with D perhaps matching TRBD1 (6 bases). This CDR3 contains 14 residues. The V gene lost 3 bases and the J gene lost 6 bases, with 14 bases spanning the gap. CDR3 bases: TGTGCCAGCAGTTTCGGGGGGGCTGAGGCTGAAGCTTTCTTT. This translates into CASSFGGAEAEAFF.

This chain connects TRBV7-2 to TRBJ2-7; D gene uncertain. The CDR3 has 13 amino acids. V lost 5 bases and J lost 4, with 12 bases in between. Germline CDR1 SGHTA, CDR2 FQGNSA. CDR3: CASSRQVGYEQYF. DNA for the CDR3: TGTGCCAGCAGCCGTCAAGTTGGGTACGAGCAGTACTTC.

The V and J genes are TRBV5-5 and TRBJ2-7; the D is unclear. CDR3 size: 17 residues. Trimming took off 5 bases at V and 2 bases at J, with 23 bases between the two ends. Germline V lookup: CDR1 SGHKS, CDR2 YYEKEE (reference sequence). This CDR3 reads CASSYRDWPPLTYEQYF. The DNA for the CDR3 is TGTGCCAGCAGTTACCGAGATTGGCCCCCCCTCACCTACGAGCAGTACTTC.

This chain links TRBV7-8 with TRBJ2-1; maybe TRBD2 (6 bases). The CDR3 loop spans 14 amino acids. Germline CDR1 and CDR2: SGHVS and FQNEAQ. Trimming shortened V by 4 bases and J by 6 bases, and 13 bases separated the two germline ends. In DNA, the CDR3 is TGTGCCAGCAGCTATCGGGACTCTACCAATGAGCAGTTCTTC. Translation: CASSYRDSTNEQFF. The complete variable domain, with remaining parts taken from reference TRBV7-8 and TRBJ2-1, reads GAGVSQSPRYKVAKRGQDVALRCDPISGHVSLFWYQQALGQGPEFLTYFQNEAQLDKSGLPSDRFFAERPEGSVSTLKIQRTQQEDSAVYLCASSYRDSTNEQFFGPGTRLTVL.

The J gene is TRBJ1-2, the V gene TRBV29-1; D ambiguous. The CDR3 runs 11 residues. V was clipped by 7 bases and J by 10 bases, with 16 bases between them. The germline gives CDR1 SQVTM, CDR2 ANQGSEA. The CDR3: CSGYGRGNYTF. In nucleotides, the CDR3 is TGCAGCGGATACGGACGAGGGAACTACACCTTC.

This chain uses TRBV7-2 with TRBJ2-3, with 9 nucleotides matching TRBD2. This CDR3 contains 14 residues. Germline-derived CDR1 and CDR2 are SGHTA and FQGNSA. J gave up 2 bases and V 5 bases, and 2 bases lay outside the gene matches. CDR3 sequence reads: CASSQGLATDTQYF. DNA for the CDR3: TGTGCCAGCAGCCAGGGACTAGCCACAGATACGCAGTATTTT.

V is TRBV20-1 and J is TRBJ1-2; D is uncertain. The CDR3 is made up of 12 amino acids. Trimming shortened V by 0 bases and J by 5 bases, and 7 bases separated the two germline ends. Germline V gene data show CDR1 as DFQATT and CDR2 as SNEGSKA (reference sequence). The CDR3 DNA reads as TGCAGTGCTAGAGAAGCTGGGTATGGCTACACCTTC. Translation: CSAREAGYGYTF.

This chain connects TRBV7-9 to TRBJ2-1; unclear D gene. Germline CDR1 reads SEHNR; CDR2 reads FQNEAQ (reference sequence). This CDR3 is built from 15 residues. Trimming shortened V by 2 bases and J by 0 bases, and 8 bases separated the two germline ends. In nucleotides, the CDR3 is TGTGCCAGCAGCTTACTTTTGAGCTCCTACAATGAGCAGTTCTTC. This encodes CASSLLLSSYNEQFF.

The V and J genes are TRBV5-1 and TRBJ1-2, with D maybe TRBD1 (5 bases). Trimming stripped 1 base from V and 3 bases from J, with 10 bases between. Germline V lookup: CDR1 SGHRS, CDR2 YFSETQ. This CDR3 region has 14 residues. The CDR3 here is CASSLQGEDYGYTF. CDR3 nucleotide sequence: TGCGCCAGCAGCTTGCAGGGTGAGGACTATGGCTACACCTTC. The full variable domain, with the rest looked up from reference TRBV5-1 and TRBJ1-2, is KAGVTQTPRYLIKTRGQQVTLSCSPISGHRSVSWYQQTPGQGLQFLFEYFSETQRNKGNFPGRFSGRQFSNSRSEMNVSTLELGDSALYLCASSLQGEDYGYTFGSGTRLTVV.

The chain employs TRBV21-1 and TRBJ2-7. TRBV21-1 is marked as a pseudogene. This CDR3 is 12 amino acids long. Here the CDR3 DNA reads TGTGCCAGCCTCATCTCTCCCTACGAGCAGTACTTC. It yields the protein CASLISPYEQYF.

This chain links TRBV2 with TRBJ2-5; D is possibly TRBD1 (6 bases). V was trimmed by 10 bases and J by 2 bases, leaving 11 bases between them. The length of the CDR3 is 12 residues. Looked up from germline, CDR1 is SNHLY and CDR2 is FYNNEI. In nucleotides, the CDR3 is TGTGCCACTGGACAGCTTCAAGAGACCCAGTACTTC. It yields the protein CATGQLQETQYF.

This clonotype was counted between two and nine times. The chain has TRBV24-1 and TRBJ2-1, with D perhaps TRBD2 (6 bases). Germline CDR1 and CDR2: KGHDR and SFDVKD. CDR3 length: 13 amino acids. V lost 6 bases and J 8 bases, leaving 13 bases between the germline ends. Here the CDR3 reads CATSRVGTYEQFF. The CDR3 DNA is TGTGCCACCAGTCGAGTTGGGACTTATGAGCAGTTCTTC.

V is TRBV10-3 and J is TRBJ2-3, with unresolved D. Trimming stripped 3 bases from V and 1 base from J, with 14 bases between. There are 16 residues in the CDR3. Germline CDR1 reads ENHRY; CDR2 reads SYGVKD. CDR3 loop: CAISEMGRRGTDTQYF. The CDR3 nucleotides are TGTGCCATCAGTGAAATGGGTCGTCGGGGCACAGATACGCAGTATTTT.

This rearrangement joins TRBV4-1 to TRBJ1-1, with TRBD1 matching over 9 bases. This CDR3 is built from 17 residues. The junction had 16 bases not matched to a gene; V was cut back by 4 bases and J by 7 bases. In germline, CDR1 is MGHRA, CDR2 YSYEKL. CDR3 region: CASSPSGQGSMWVEAFF. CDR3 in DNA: TGCGCCAGCAGCCCATCGGGACAGGGTAGTATGTGGGTTGAAGCTTTCTTT.